Detailed here is one TCR beta chain. The antigen is not known. These data come from a study of yellow fever vaccine responses in identical twins. General study results and limits: Twins reportedly had a vaccine T cell response that seemed partly convergent, partly personalized.

The CDR3 runs 16 residues. V was trimmed by 0 bases and J by 7 bases, leaving 15 bases between them. Germline V gene data show CDR1 as MGHRA and CDR2 as YSYEKL. TCRdb called the RT-PCR reads again in MiXCR, with one record for every CDR3 protein. Of over a thousand distinct CDR3 sequences in the sample, roughly 88% were seen once. The sample was T cells from blood (PBMCs), unsorted or a sorted subset (not recorded which), taken before or after yellow fever vaccination (not recorded which). The chain is built from TRBV4-1 and TRBJ1-4, with D hard to call. The receptor's source is a woman between 18 and 30 years old who received the yellow fever vaccine. The CDR3 spells CASSQDGFNIGEKLFF. CDR3 sequence (DNA): TGCGCCAGCAGCCAAGATGGGTTTAATATCGGTGAAAAACTGTTTTTT.